The present entry profiles one T cell receptor beta chain with its context. The data derive from a study of OX40 agonist ivuxolimab in advanced cancers. About the research overall: Past anti-PD-1, anti-PD-L1 or anti-CTLA-4 therapy was accepted, and 40% had received some.

This CDR3 contains 13 residues. After removal of 10 bases from V and 2 bases from J, the junction contained 6 bases not matched to a gene. Germline V gene data show CDR1 as SNHLY and CDR2 as FYNNEI. The table came from immunoSEQ multiplex PCR; TCRdb's copy has only in-frame clones and leaves some out. The sample has under 25,000 clones; roughly 78% are singletons. This rearrangement joins TRBV2 to TRBJ2-7, with TRBD2 matching 9 bases. This clonotype originated in an adult with an advanced solid tumor such as melanoma, head and neck, liver or kidney cancer. Sequenced material: CD4+ or CD8+ T cells sorted from blood, taken in a trial of the OX40 agonist ivuxolimab. The chain's CDR3 is CAIGLAGTYEQYF. DNA of the CDR3: TGTGCCATCGGCCTAGCGGGGACCTACGAGCAGTACTTC.